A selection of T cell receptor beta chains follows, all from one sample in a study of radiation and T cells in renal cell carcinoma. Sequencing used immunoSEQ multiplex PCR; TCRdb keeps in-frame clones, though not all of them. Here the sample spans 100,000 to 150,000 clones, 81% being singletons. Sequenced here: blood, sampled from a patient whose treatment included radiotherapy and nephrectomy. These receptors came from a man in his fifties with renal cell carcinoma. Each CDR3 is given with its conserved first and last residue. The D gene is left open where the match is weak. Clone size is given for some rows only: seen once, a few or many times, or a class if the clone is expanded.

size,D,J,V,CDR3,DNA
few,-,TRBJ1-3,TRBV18,CASSPGQNTGNTIYF,TGTGCCAGCTCACCCGGACAGAACACTGGAAACACCATATATTTT
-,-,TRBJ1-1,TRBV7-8,CASSFPEGSLNTEAFF,TGTGCCAGCAGCTTTCCGGAGGGGAGCCTGAACACTGAAGCTTTCTTT
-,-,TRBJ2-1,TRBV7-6,CASSLEGVPILEQFF,TGTGCCAGCAGCTTAGAGGGTGTCCCCATTTTAGAGCAGTTCTTC
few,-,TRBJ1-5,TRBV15,CATSWSRDSNQPQHF,TGTGCCACCAGCTGGTCCCGGGACTCCAATCAGCCCCAGCATTTT
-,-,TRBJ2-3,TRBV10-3,CAISSPPSGGGDTQYF,TGTGCCATCAGTTCCCCCCCCAGCGGTGGAGGGGATACGCAGTATTTT
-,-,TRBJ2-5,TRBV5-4,CASSLTPGGRETQYF,TGTGCCAGCAGCTTGACGCCTGGAGGGCGAGAGACCCAGTACTTC
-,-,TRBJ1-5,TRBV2,CASSTGTMGGQPQHF,TGTGCCAGCAGTACCGGGACAATGGGCGGTCAGCCCCAGCATTTT
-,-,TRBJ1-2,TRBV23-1,CASSQSRRPANYGYTF,TGCGCCAGCAGTCAATCTCGGCGCCCAGCTAACTATGGCTACACCTTC
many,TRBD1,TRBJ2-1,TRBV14,CASSARDRGLEQFF,TGTGCCAGCAGCGCCCGGGACAGGGGGCTCGAGCAGTTCTTC
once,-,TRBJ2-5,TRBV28,CASTPQLGGAETQYF,TGTGCCAGCACCCCGCAGCTTGGAGGTGCGGAGACCCAGTACTTC
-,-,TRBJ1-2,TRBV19,CASSSQGQRTNYGYTF,TGTGCCAGTAGTAGCCAGGGACAACGCACTAACTATGGCTACACCTTC
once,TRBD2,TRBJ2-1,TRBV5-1,CASSPERGGDEQFF,TGCGCCAGCAGCCCCGAGCGGGGGGGCGATGAGCAGTTCTTC
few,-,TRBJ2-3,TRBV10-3,CAISESGDTQYF,TGTGCCATCAGTGAGTCCGGCGATACGCAGTATTTT
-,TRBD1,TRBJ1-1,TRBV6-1,CASSTQGAQGTEAFF,TGTGCCAGCAGTACGCAGGGGGCCCAGGGCACTGAAGCTTTCTTT
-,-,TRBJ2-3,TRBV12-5,CASGSAGLLGDTQYF,TGTGCTAGTGGTTCCGCCGGACTCCTTGGGGATACGCAGTATTTT
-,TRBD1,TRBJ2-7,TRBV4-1,CASSQGPGQGRWEQYF,TGCGCCAGCAGCCAGGGTCCGGGACAGGGACGGTGGGAGCAGTACTTC
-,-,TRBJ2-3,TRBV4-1,CASSQDDGAGDTQYF,TGCGCCAGCAGCCAAGATGACGGGGCGGGAGATACGCAGTATTTT
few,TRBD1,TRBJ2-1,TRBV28,CAIRDSSYNEQFF,TGTGCCATCAGGGACAGCTCCTACAATGAGCAGTTCTTC
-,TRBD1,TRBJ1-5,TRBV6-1,CASSADRGSNQPQHF,TGTGCCAGCAGTGCGGACAGGGGAAGCAATCAGCCCCAGCATTTT
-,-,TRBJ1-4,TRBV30,CACRTATNEKLFF,TGTGCCTGCCGGACGGCAACTAATGAAAAACTGTTTTTT
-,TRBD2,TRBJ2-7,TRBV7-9,CASSLTSVYEQYF,TGTGCCAGCAGCTTAACTAGCGTCTACGAGCAGTACTTC
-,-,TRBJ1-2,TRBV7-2,CASSLDWGVRGGYTF,TGTGCCAGCAGCTTAGACTGGGGAGTCCGGGGTGGCTACACCTTC
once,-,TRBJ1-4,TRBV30,CAWANDRKLFF,TGTGCCTGGGCTAACGACAGAAAACTGTTTTTT
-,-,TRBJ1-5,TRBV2,CASRGGTGSGQPQHF,TGTGCCAGCAGGGGAGGAACAGGGAGCGGTCAGCCCCAGCATTTT
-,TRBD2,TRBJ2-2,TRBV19,CASRSLAGVGELFF,TGTGCCAGTAGGAGCCTAGCGGGAGTTGGGGAGCTGTTTTTT
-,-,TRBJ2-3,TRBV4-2,CASSAPVGRNTDTQYF,TGTGCCAGCAGCGCTCCTGTTGGGCGGAACACAGATACGCAGTATTTT
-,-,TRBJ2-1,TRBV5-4,CASSSGGLNEQFF,TGTGCCAGCAGCTCTGGCGGTCTCAATGAGCAGTTCTTC
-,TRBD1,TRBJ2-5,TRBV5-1,CASSLAPGTENQETQYF,TGCGCCAGCAGCTTGGCCCCCGGGACAGAGAACCAAGAGACCCAGTACTTC
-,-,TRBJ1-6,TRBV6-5,CASSYVQGYNSPLHF,TGTGCCAGCAGTTACGTGCAGGGATATAATTCACCCCTCCACTTT
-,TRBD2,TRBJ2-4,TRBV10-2,CASSPGTSAPKNIQYF,TGCGCCAGCAGTCCCGGGACTAGCGCCCCCAAAAACATTCAGTACTTC
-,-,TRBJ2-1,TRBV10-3,CAITGSGNEQFF,TGTGCCATCACCGGGAGCGGCAATGAGCAGTTCTTC
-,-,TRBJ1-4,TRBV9,CASSVGLGANEKLFF,TGTGCCAGCAGCGTAGGGTTGGGAGCTAATGAAAAACTGTTTTTT
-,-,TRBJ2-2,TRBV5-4,CASSFGRVGAGELFF,TGTGCCAGCAGCTTTGGCAGGGTAGGCGCCGGGGAGCTGTTTTTT
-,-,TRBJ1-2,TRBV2,CASSESRINYGYTF,TGTGCCAGCAGTGAGAGTCGGATAAACTATGGCTACACCTTC
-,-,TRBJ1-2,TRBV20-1,CSAIMDGYTF,TGCAGTGCTATCATGGATGGCTACACCTTC
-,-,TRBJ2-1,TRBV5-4,CASSRAWITYNEQFF,TGTGCCAGCAGTCGAGCCTGGATTACCTACAATGAGCAGTTCTTC
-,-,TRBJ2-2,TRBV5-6,CASSRENTGELFF,TGTGCCAGCAGCCGAGAGAACACCGGGGAGCTGTTTTTT
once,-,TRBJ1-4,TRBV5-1,CASSFVSAVSEKLFF,TGCGCCAGCAGCTTCGTTTCAGCCGTTTCCGAAAAACTGTTTTTT
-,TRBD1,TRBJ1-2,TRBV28,CASSLGRDSGYTF,TGTGCCAGCAGTTTAGGCAGGGACAGCGGCTACACCTTC
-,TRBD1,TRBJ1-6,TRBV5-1,CASSAWTGDNSPLHF,TGCGCCAGCAGCGCCTGGACAGGCGATAATTCACCCCTCCACTTT
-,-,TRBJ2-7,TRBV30,CACLGHRSSYEQYF,TGTGCCTGTCTGGGACATAGGAGCTCCTACGAGCAGTACTTC
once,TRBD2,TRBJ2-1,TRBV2,CASGTSGQNEQFF,TGTGCCAGCGGGACTAGCGGGCAGAATGAGCAGTTCTTC
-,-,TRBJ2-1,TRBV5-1,CASSLPGEAAYNEQFF,TGCGCCAGCAGCTTGCCTGGGGAGGCCGCCTACAATGAGCAGTTCTTC
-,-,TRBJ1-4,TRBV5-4,CASSKARKEKLFF,TGTGCCAGCAGCAAGGCAAGAAAAGAAAAACTGTTTTTT
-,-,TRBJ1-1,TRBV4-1,CASSQVPGAEAFF,TGCGCCAGCAGCCAGGTCCCAGGGGCTGAAGCTTTCTTT
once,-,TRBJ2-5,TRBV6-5,CASSYKGRGGETQYF,TGTGCCAGCAGTTATAAGGGACGGGGAGGAGAGACCCAGTACTTC